This T cell receptor beta chain was captured in a study of response to subunit inactivated influenza vaccine. Notes on the study in general: That few new T cells are recruited by each seasonal influenza vaccination was the authors' suggestion.

TCRdb recomputed calls from the RT-PCR reads with MiXCR, one row per CDR3 protein. The data contain about 780,000 distinct CDR3 sequences, less than 20% of them seen just once; the ten biggest clones take up 9.5% to 13%. In this sample, this clonotype turned up many times. What it binds is unknown. The CDR3 runs to 11 residues. Trimming shortened V by 7 bases and J by 4 bases, and 7 bases separated the two germline ends. The sequence derives from a man aged 45-65 years who received an inactivated influenza vaccine. The input for sequencing was PBMCs from blood, taken roughly 5 days after vaccination. The chain has TRBV12-3 or TRBV12-4 and TRBJ1-2; D unresolved. In DNA form, the CDR3 reads TGTGCCAGCAACCGCCTCTATGGCTACACCTTC. Its protein product is CASNRLYGYTF.